The 7 T cell receptor beta chains below come from one sample, sequenced in a study of blood T cell repertoires in COVID-19. Some clones are missing from TCRdb's copy, which holds only in-frame ones; the method was immunoSEQ multiplex PCR. Of some 160,000 clones listed, 84% are singletons. Sequencing was done on a sample of peripheral blood. These receptors were obtained from a woman of 80 years or more with COVID-19, enrolled during active disease.

The V call is TRBV2, the J call TRBJ2-7, with a weak D call TRBD2 (6 bases). This CDR3 has 13 amino acids. CDR1 is SNHLY and CDR2 is FYNNEI in the germline V gene. Trimming pared 2 bases from V and 6 bases from J, leaving 11 bases between. The CDR3 DNA sequence: TGTGCCAGCAGTGAAACGGAGGGGACCGAGCAGTACTTC. Its protein is CASSETEGTEQYF. Full variable domain (outside the CDR3, taken from reference TRBV2 and TRBJ2-7): EPEVTQTPSHQVTQMGQEVILRCVPISNHLYFYWYRQILGQKVEFLVSFYNNEISEKSEIFDDQFSVERPDGSNFTLKIRSTKLEDSAMYFCASSETEGTEQYFGPGTRLTVT.

This clone came up a few times. The chain employs TRBV29-1 and TRBJ2-1, with 11 bases aligning to TRBD2. With 7 bases clipped from V and 0 bases from J, the junction kept 8 bases outside the gene matches. Germline V CDR1 and CDR2: SQVTM, ANQGSEA. CDR3 length: 16 amino acids. The CDR3 nucleotides are TGCAGCGCAAAGGGACTAGCGGCTACCTCCTACAATGAGCAGTTCTTC. Amino acid sequence: CSAKGLAATSYNEQFF.

The gene calls are TRBV7-2 and TRBJ2-7; 7 nucleotides match TRBD1. CDR1 and CDR2 from the germline V gene are SGHTA and FQGNSA. The junction had 4 bases not matched to a gene; V was cut back by 4 bases and J by 4 bases. The CDR3 has 13 residues. The CDR3 reads CASSSNRGYEQYF. DNA of the CDR3: TGTGCCAGCAGCTCAAACAGGGGATACGAGCAGTACTTC.

This chain uses TRBV19 with TRBJ1-1; D perhaps matches TRBD1 (6 bases). Per the germline V gene, CDR1 is LNHDA and CDR2 is SQIVND (reference sequence). The V gene lost 8 bases and the J gene lost 1 base, with 17 bases spanning the gap. This CDR3 comprises 15 residues. The CDR3 bases are TGTGCCAGTCGACAGGCAGGAGATAAGAACACTGAAGCTTTCTTT. This codes for CASRQAGDKNTEAFF.

The V gene is TRBV30, the J gene TRBJ1-1; D uncertain. CDR3 size: 12 residues. Germline CDR1 and CDR2: GTSNPN and SVGIG (reference sequence). V lost 2 bases to trimming and J lost 1 base, with 5 bases between them. The CDR3 bases are TGTGCCTGGAGTTCATCGAACACTGAAGCTTTCTTT. Its protein is CAWSSSNTEAFF.

The gene calls are TRBV19 and TRBJ2-7, with TRBD1 matching 9 bases. CDR1 and CDR2 from the germline V gene are LNHDA and SQIVND (reference sequence). Trimming cost V 4 bases and J 6 bases; bases outside gene matches: 4. CDR3 length: 13 amino acids. The chain's CDR3 is CASSTTGGIEQYF. The CDR3 region has the DNA TGTGCCAGTAGTACCACAGGGGGCATCGAGCAGTACTTC.

The J gene is TRBJ1-1, the V gene TRBV11-2; tentatively, D is TRBD1 (6 bases). The CDR3 has 17 amino acids. Germline CDR1 is SGHAT and CDR2 is FQNNGV. V lost 0 bases and J lost 3, with 17 bases in between. DNA for the CDR3: TGTGCCAGCAGCTTAGATCTCTTTAGGGGGACGGACACTGAAGCTTTCTTT. The encoded protein is CASSLDLFRGTDTEAFF.